This passage covers 10 T cell receptor beta chains from one sample sequenced in a study of control samples from healthy donors and cancer patients. Some clones are missing from TCRdb's copy, which holds only in-frame ones; the method was immunoSEQ multiplex PCR. Among about 170,000 clones listed, around 95% were seen once. Sequenced input: blood. The receptors were sampled from a woman in her fifties or sixties in good health.

This clone occurred once. The rearrangement joins TRBV5-1 to TRBJ1-4, with 7 bases aligning to TRBD1. The length of the CDR3 is 14 residues. Trimming at V came to 5 bases and at J to 4 bases, leaving 5 bases not matched to a gene. The germline V gene has CDR1 SGHRS and CDR2 YFSETQ. The CDR3 nucleotides are TGCGCCAGCAGACAGACAGGGAATAATGAAAAACTGTTTTTT. Amino acids: CASRQTGNNEKLFF.

The DNA for the CDR3 is TGTGCCAGTAGTACCCTGATCGTAAGTTACAGGGACTATGGCTACACCTTC. It encodes CASSTLIVSYRDYGYTF. This sequence joins TRBV19 and TRBJ1-2; D may be TRBD1 (6 bases). The CDR3 runs 17 residues. Germline V gene data show CDR1 as LNHDA and CDR2 as SQIVND (reference sequence). V was trimmed by 4 bases and J by 3 bases, leaving 21 bases between them.

The chain joins TRBV5-1 to TRBJ1-4, with a possible D match to TRBD1 (5 bases). V was clipped by 2 bases and J by 8 bases, with 10 bases between them. In germline, CDR1 is SGHRS, CDR2 YFSETQ. The CDR3 loop spans 13 amino acids. The CDR3 sequence: CASSFGHHEKLFF. In DNA, the CDR3 is TGCGCCAGCAGCTTTGGACATCACGAAAAACTGTTTTTT.

About this clone: Other DNA sequences of this sample code for an identical CDR3. This chain connects TRBV7-2 to TRBJ2-5; no clear D gene. The germline V gene encodes CDR1 SGHTA and CDR2 FQGNSA. Trimming removed 5 bases at V and 5 bases at J, with 9 bases between. The CDR3 sequence is 12 residues long. CDR3 in amino acids: CASSASRETQYF. The CDR3, as DNA: TGTGCCAGCAGCGCTTCAAGGGAGACCCAGTACTTC.

V usage is TRBV19 and J usage is TRBJ1-2; D not certain. The CDR3 spans 12 residues. The V end lost 7 bases, the J end lost 5 bases, and 11 bases lay between the germline ends. In germline, CDR1 is LNHDA, CDR2 SQIVND (reference sequence). CDR3 in DNA: TGTGCCAGTACGATTGGATCTTATGGCTACACCTTC. Its translation is CASTIGSYGYTF.

The rearrangement links TRBV3-1 (or the pseudogene TRBV3-2) to TRBJ1-6; no clear D. The CDR3 runs to 15 residues. V lost 1 base, J lost 3 bases, and 7 bases lay in between. CDR1 LGHDT and CDR2 YNNKEL come from the germline V gene (reference sequence). The CDR3 here is CASSQGGSYNSPLHF. CDR3 coding DNA: TGTGCCAGCAGCCAAGGGGGTAGCTATAATTCACCCCTCCACTTT.

This clone was recorded once. The chain uses TRBV7-9 and TRBJ1-4; D unclear. V was clipped by 2 bases and J by 0 bases, with 10 bases between them. The length of the CDR3 is 16 residues. CDR1 SEHNR and CDR2 FQNEAQ come from the germline V gene (reference sequence). The CDR3 DNA sequence: TGTGCCAGCAGCTTATCCTGGCAGGCAACTAATGAAAAACTGTTTTTT. It codes for CASSLSWQATNEKLFF.

This chain links TRBV9 with TRBJ1-2; D might be TRBD1 (5 bases). Looked up from germline, CDR1 is SGDLS and CDR2 is YYNGEE. The length of the CDR3 is 16 residues. V was trimmed by 2 bases and J by 0 bases, leaving 14 bases between them. In nucleotides, the CDR3 is TGTGCCAGCAGCGTCTTAAGACAGAAGTCTAACTATGGCTACACCTTC. Its protein is CASSVLRQKSNYGYTF.

The chain combines TRBV7-2 with TRBJ1-1; D uncertain. Germline CDR1 SGHTA, CDR2 FQGNSA. With 2 bases removed from V and 10 bases from J, the gap between germline ends came to 17 bases. This CDR3 is built from 14 residues. CDR3 nucleotides: TGTGCCAGCAGCTTAATCGGCGGACGGACTACAGCTTTCTTT. As protein: CASSLIGGRTTAFF.

Details on this clone: The junction differs from germline at one of its ends, possibly a read error. The sample has other DNA sequences that encode this CDR3 too. The chain is built from TRBV28 and TRBJ2-5; perhaps TRBD1 as D (6 bases). This CDR3 is built from 12 residues. Looked up from germline, CDR1 is MDHEN and CDR2 is SYDVKM. CDR3 region: CASRGPGETQYF. CDR3 in DNA: TGTGCCAGCAGGGGGCCAGGGGAGACTCAGTACTTC.